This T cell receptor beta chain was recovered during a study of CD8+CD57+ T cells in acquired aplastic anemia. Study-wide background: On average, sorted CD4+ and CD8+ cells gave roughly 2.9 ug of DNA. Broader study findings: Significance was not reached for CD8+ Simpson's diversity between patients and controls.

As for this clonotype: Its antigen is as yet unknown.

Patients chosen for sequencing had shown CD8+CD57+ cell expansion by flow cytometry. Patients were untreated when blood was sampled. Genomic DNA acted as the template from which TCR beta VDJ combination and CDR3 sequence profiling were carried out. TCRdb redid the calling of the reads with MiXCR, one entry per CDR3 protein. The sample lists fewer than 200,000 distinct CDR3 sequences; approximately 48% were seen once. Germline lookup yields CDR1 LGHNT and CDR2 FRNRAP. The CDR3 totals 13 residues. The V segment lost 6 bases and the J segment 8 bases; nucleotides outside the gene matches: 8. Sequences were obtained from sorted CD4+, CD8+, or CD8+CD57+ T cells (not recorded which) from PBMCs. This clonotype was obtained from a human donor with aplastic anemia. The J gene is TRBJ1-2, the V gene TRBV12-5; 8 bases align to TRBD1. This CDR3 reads CASGMTGVDGYTF. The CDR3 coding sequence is TGTGCTAGTGGCATGACAGGGGTGGACGGCTACACCTTC.